This T cell receptor beta chain originates from a study of post-analysis software for immune sequencing data. Findings and caveats of the study: Multiple sclerosis was associated with a significant reduction in normalized Chao1 diversity relative to controls. Patients used about five TRBV segments, including TRBV5-6, TRBV5-1 and TRBV20-1, more often than controls.

CDR3 length: 13 amino acids. The germline V gene has CDR1 SGHRS and CDR2 YFSETQ. Trimming took 4 bases from V and 5 from J, leaving 12 bases between them. A remark on this clonotype: The antigen is not known.

Unique molecular identifiers were built into the TCR beta cDNA libraries. A single record per CDR3 protein comes from TCRdb applying MiXCR to the PCR reads. The top ten hold about 7.6% of the sample, which has hundreds of thousands of distinct CDR3 sequences, 30% to 40% seen once. The origin of this receptor is a girl aged 2 to 9 with multiple sclerosis. The rearrangement joins TRBV5-1 to TRBJ1-2; no clear D. Sequenced: blood. For the CDR3, the DNA is TGCGCCAGCAGCGCCGCGGGCCTTTATGGCTACACCTTC. Translating gives CASSAAGLYGYTF.